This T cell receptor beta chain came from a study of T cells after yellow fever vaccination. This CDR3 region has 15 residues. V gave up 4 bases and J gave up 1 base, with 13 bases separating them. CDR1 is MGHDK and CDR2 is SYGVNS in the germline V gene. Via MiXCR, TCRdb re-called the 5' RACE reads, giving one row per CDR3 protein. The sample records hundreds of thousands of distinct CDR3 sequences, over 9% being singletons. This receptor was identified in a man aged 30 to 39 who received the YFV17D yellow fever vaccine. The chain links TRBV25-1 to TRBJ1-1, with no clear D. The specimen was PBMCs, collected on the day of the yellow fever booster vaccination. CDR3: CASSASPLGNTEAFF. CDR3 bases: TGTGCCAGCAGTGCTTCCCCCCTGGGGAACACTGAAGCTTTCTTT.